This is a list of T cell receptor beta chains from one sample in a study of blood T cells in healthy people across ages. Each CDR3 protein gets one entry after TCRdb re-called the 5' RACE reads with MiXCR. Here the sample spans 1.5 million to 2 million distinct CDR3 sequences, roughly 30% being singletons. Input material: blood. The receptors here all came from a woman aged 30 to 39 in good health. Both conserved end residues are part of each CDR3. A D gene is named only where the DNA matches it firmly. Not every row has a clone size; where given, it reads once, few, many or a size class.

TGTGCCAGCAGCATGCTGGGGTCTGGCTACACCTTC | CASSMLGSGYTF | TRBV28 | . | once | TRBJ1-2
TGTGCCAGCAGCGGTATGTGGTACAATGAGCAGTTCTTC | CASSGMWYNEQFF | TRBV7-6 | . | many | TRBJ2-1
TGTGCCAGCAGCCAAGAGAGAGGCGGGGGCGCCTACAATGAGCAGTACTTC | CASSQERGGGAYNEQYF | TRBV4-2 | . | . | TRBJ2-7
TGCGCCAGCAGCCAACAGGCTAGCACAGATACGCAGTATTTT | CASSQQASTDTQYF | TRBV4-3 | . | many | TRBJ2-3
TGTGCCAGCAGCTTCACCTTTCTAGTGGGAGTCAACAATGAGCAGTTCTTC | CASSFTFLVGVNNEQFF | TRBV7-2 | . | . | TRBJ2-1
TGCGCCAGCAGACCAGACCTCGGACAGTATAATTCACCCCTCCACTTT | CASRPDLGQYNSPLHF | TRBV5-1 | . | few | TRBJ1-6
TGTGCCAGCAGCCAAGTCAGACATGAGCAGTTCTTC | CASSQVRHEQFF | TRBV3-1 | . | . | TRBJ2-1
TGCGCCAGCAGCCTTGGAGTTTCGGGAATCAGAATAGATACGCAGTATTTT | CASSLGVSGIRIDTQYF | TRBV5-1 | . | . | TRBJ2-3
TGTGCCAGCAGCAGGGAAGGGAGGTATGGCTACACCTTC | CASSREGRYGYTF | TRBV6-2/TRBV6-3 | . | once | TRBJ1-2
TGTGCCATCTCTGAGACTAGCGAAGAGACCCAGTACTTC | CAISETSEETQYF | TRBV2 | TRBD2 | . | TRBJ2-5
TGTGCCAGCAGCTTAACCCCGGACACTTATGAGCAGTTCTTC | CASSLTPDTYEQFF | TRBV7-3 | . | many | TRBJ2-1
TGTGCCAGCAGTTTCGTCGGGGGAGCGAACACCGGGGAGCTGTTTTTT | CASSFVGGANTGELFF | TRBV28 | . | few | TRBJ2-2
TGTGCCAGCAGTCCCCGGGCCACCTACGAGCAGTACTTC | CASSPRATYEQYF | TRBV27 | . | many | TRBJ2-7
TGTGCCAGCAGCTTAATGGCTAGCCCCAATGAGCAGTTCTTC | CASSLMASPNEQFF | TRBV7-3 | . | . | TRBJ2-1
TGTGCCAGCAGCGTAGGAGCAGGGGGCGGCTACGAGCAGTACTTC | CASSVGAGGGYEQYF | TRBV9 | TRBD1 | few | TRBJ2-7
TGCAGTGCTAGGGGTGGGGGCGCGAGTCAGCCCCAGCATTTT | CSARGGGASQPQHF | TRBV20-1 | . | . | TRBJ1-5
TGCAGCGCCGAGAGCAGGAACACTGAAGCTTTCTTT | CSAESRNTEAFF | TRBV29-1 | . | . | TRBJ1-1
TGCGCCAGCAGCCGGGAGGGCCTCTACGAGCAGTACTTC | CASSREGLYEQYF | TRBV5-1 | TRBD2 | few | TRBJ2-7
TGTGTCAGCAGTCCGCAGGGTTTGGTTTACGAGCAGTACTTC | CVSSPQGLVYEQYF | TRBV28 | . | . | TRBJ2-7
TGTGCCAGCAGTGACTCCCGGGACCGCCATGGCTACACCTTC | CASSDSRDRHGYTF | TRBV25-1 | . | . | TRBJ1-2
TGCAGTGCAAACCAGATCACGGGGGGCTACAATGAGCAGTTCTTC | CSANQITGGYNEQFF | TRBV20-1 | TRBD2 | . | TRBJ2-1
TGTGCCAGCAGCGCTAGGGGACTGGAAGAGACCCAGTTCTTC | CASSARGLEETQFF | TRBV9 | . | . | TRBJ2-1
TGTGCCAGCAGCTTTCCCCCGGGAGACTACAAAAACATTCAGTACTTC | CASSFPPGDYKNIQYF | TRBV7-9 | . | few | TRBJ2-4
TGTGCCAGCAACAGGGGGTCTAGCACAGATACGCAGTATTTT | CASNRGSSTDTQYF | TRBV7-2 | TRBD1 | . | TRBJ2-3
TGCAGTGCTAGGGCCCACCTAGCGGGGAACTACAATGAGCAGTTCTTC | CSARAHLAGNYNEQFF | TRBV20-1 | TRBD2 | many | TRBJ2-1
TGCGCCAGCAGCCAAGATCCCACCCTTACCGGGGAGCTGTTTTTT | CASSQDPTLTGELFF | TRBV4-3 | . | . | TRBJ2-2
TGCAGTGCTGAAAACAGCGGGGGGTTCTACAATGAGCAGTTCTTC | CSAENSGGFYNEQFF | TRBV20-1 | TRBD2 | few | TRBJ2-1
TGCGCCAGCAGGAATGGGGGTGGTGAAGCTTTCTTT | CASRNGGGEAFF | TRBV5-1 | . | . | TRBJ1-1
TGCGCCAGCAAAGCCCGGGACGAGAACACCGGGGAGCTGTTTTTT | CASKARDENTGELFF | TRBV5-1 | . | . | TRBJ2-2
TGTGCCAGCACCTTGACGACACAGGGGGCGGGGGGCTACACCTTC | CASTLTTQGAGGYTF | TRBV7-2 | TRBD1 | few | TRBJ1-2
TGCAGTGCTAGAGAGGGTCAGACGAACACTGAAGCTTTCTTT | CSAREGQTNTEAFF | TRBV20-1 | . | few | TRBJ1-1
TGTGCCAGCAGCCAAGATAAGTCCTACAATGAGCAGTTCTTC | CASSQDKSYNEQFF | TRBV3-1 | . | . | TRBJ2-1
TGTGCCATCAGGGACAACAGCAATCAGCCCCAGCATTTT | CAIRDNSNQPQHF | TRBV10-3 | . | few | TRBJ1-5
TGTGCCACCAGCAGCACGGCAGGGTCCGCCTACGAGCAGTACTTC | CATSSTAGSAYEQYF | TRBV15 | . | many | TRBJ2-7
TGCAGTGCTATACAGAGGACAGGTTGGGCGGGAGGGTTCCAAGAGACCCAGTACTTC | CSAIQRTGWAGGFQETQYF | TRBV20-1 | TRBD2 | many | TRBJ2-5
TGCAGTGCTAGGACTAGCGGGAGGTTTGGGGAGCTGTTTTTT | CSARTSGRFGELFF | TRBV20-1 | TRBD2 | few | TRBJ2-2
TGTGCCAGCAGCTTAGACTGGCGGGGGGGTATGAATGAGCAGTTCTTC | CASSLDWRGGMNEQFF | TRBV7-2 | TRBD2 | many | TRBJ2-1
TGTGCCAGCAGCTTAGTAGGGGCAGGGATGAGGAACACTGAAGCTTTCTTT | CASSLVGAGMRNTEAFF | TRBV7-9 | . | . | TRBJ1-1
TGTGCCAGCAGTGTAGACCGTTACGAGCAGTACTTC | CASSVDRYEQYF | TRBV6-6 | . | many | TRBJ2-7
TGTGCCAGCAGCGCTGGGACAGGGGGTATCTACGAGCAGTACTTC | CASSAGTGGIYEQYF | TRBV9 | TRBD1 | many | TRBJ2-7
TGTGCCAGCAGTTTGCTGGGTGTCCATGGCTACACCTTC | CASSLLGVHGYTF | TRBV6-6 | . | . | TRBJ1-2
TGCGCCAGCGGTAGCGGGGAGGAGACCCAGTACTTC | CASGSGEETQYF | TRBV10-2 | TRBD2 | . | TRBJ2-5
TGTGCCAGCAGGTTTGGACAGGGCCGAGACGAGCAGTACTTC | CASRFGQGRDEQYF | TRBV12-3/TRBV12-4 | TRBD1 | once | TRBJ2-7
TGTGCCAGCAGCCCCCCGGGGGTAACTCAGCCCCAGCATTTT | CASSPPGVTQPQHF | TRBV7-9 | . | few | TRBJ1-5
TGTGCCAGCAGGCGACAGGGCCTCGGGCCCCAGCATTTT | CASRRQGLGPQHF | TRBV27 | TRBD1 | . | TRBJ1-5
TGCGCCAGCAGCCAAGCGTGGGGCGAGCAGTACTTC | CASSQAWGEQYF | TRBV4-3 | . | . | TRBJ2-7
TGCAGTGCGGTAAAAGGGGGAGCTTCTACTATCGAGCAGTACTTC | CSAVKGGASTIEQYF | TRBV20-1 | . | once | TRBJ2-7
TGTGCCGGCATTCCGGGACAGGGGACTACGGAGCAGTACTTC | CAGIPGQGTTEQYF | TRBV2 | TRBD1 | few | TRBJ2-7
TGTGCCAGCAGTGGGACTAGAGGCACAGATACGCAGTATTTT | CASSGTRGTDTQYF | TRBV2 | TRBD2 | few | TRBJ2-3
TGCAGTGCTAGAATAACAGGGGAAGAGACCCAGTACTTC | CSARITGEETQYF | TRBV20-1 | TRBD1 | . | TRBJ2-5
TGTGCCACCAGTGATTCGCACCTAGCGGTTAACAATGAGCAGTTCTTC | CATSDSHLAVNNEQFF | TRBV24-1 | TRBD2 | . | TRBJ2-1
TGTGCCAGCAGCTCCCGGGACAATAACTATGGCTACACCTTC | CASSSRDNNYGYTF | TRBV7-9 | . | few | TRBJ1-2
TGTGCCAGCAGCCCAAGTGGACAGGGAGGTCAGCCCCAGCATTTT | CASSPSGQGGQPQHF | TRBV28 | TRBD1 | . | TRBJ1-5
TGTGCCAGCAGCCGTCGGACTAGCGGGCGCACAGATACGCAGTTTTTT | CASSRRTSGRTDTQFF | TRBV7-2 | . | few | TRBJ1-4
TGCAGTGCTAGAGATCGGTCTAGCGGGAGTAATATCGACGAGCAGTACTTC | CSARDRSSGSNIDEQYF | TRBV20-1 | TRBD2 | many | TRBJ2-7